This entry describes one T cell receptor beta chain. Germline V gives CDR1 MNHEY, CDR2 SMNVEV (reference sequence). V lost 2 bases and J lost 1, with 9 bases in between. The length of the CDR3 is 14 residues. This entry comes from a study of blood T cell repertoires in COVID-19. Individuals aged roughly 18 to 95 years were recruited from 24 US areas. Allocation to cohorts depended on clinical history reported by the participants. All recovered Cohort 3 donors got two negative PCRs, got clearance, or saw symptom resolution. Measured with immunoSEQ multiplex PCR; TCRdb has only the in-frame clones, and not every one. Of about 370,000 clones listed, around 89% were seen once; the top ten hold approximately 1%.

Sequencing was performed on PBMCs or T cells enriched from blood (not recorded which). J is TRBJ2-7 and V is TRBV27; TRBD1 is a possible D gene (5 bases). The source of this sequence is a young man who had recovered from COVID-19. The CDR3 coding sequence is TGTGCCAGCAGTTTACGGACACATTCCTACGAGCAGTACTTC. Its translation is CASSLRTHSYEQYF.